The 28 T cell receptor beta chains given below trace back to one sample, sequenced in a study of control samples from healthy donors and cancer patients (dated by TCRdb to the early 2020s). The method behind the library was the immunoSEQ multiplex PCR assay. This is the immuneACCESS table as TCRdb keeps it, with only in-frame sequences that have V and J called. A part of the clones is gone; compared with another copy, unresolved V genes explain less than half, and the rest is unexplained. The sample profile shows approximately 150,000 clones; around 94% of them were found once. The ten largest make up about an eighth of the sample. Specimen: blood. The receptors derive from a man aged 35 to 55 in good health.

In its sample, this clone was seen once. This chain links TRBV6-6 with TRBJ1-3; no reliable D call. The CDR3 sequence is 14 residues long. Germline CDR1 MNHNY, CDR2 SVGAGI (reference sequence). CDR3 nucleotide sequence: TGTGCATACCGAGACCGCATCTCTGGAAACACCATATATTTT. Protein sequence: CAYRDRISGNTIYF.

The sample holds one count of this clone. The J gene is TRBJ1-2, the V gene TRBV24-1, with TRBD1 as a possible D gene (6 bases). The germline V and J ends were trimmed by 6 bases and 5 bases, with 9 bases remaining between them. There are 12 residues in the CDR3. Germline V gene lookup returns CDR1 KGHDR and CDR2 SFDVKD. The CDR3 is CATSTGTYGYTF. Here the CDR3 DNA reads TGTGCCACCAGTACAGGGACTTATGGCTACACCTTC.

The chain has TRBV4-3 and TRBJ1-5; D is ambiguous. CDR3 length equals 15 residues. V lost 0 bases and J lost 0, with 6 bases in between. Germline-derived CDR1 and CDR2 are LGHNA and YSLEER. The CDR3 coding sequence is TGCGCCAGCAGCCAAGAAGGACGTAGCAATCAGCCCCAGCATTTT. It encodes CASSQEGRSNQPQHF.

The V call is TRBV7-9, the J call TRBJ1-1, with D unresolved. The CDR3 length is 16 residues. Germline V gives CDR1 SEHNR, CDR2 FQNEAQ (reference sequence). Trimming left V 2 bases short and J 1 base short, with 14 bases between. CDR3 in DNA: TGTGCCAGCAGCTTAATCGCTGGTACTCCGAACACTGAAGCTTTCTTT. Protein sequence: CASSLIAGTPNTEAFF. Drawing the rest from reference TRBV7-9 and TRBJ1-1, the complete variable domain is DTGVSQNPRHKITKRGQNVTFRCDPISEHNRLYWYRQTLGQGPEFLTYFQNEAQLEKSRLLSDRFSAERPKGSFSTLEIQRTEQGDSAMYLCASSLIAGTPNTEAFFGQGTRLTVV.

The V and J genes are TRBV5-1 and TRBJ2-7, with D possibly being TRBD1 or TRBD2 (6 bases each). CDR3 length: 13 amino acids. The germline CDR1 and CDR2 sequences are SGHRS and YFSETQ. Trimming cost V 5 bases and J 1 base, with 10 bases left between them. CDR3: CASRRDISYEQYF. DNA for the CDR3: TGCGCCAGCAGGCGGGACATATCCTACGAGCAGTACTTC.

The gene calls are TRBV5-4 and TRBJ1-1; D uncertain. The CDR3 runs to 15 residues. V was trimmed by 4 bases and J by 2 bases, leaving 15 bases between them. CDR1 SGHNT and CDR2 YYREEE come from the germline V gene (reference sequence). CDR3 nucleotide sequence: TGTGCCAGCAGCCCTGTCAGGCAGGATAACACTGAAGCTTTCTTT. This encodes CASSPVRQDNTEAFF. Using reference TRBV5-4 and TRBJ1-1 for the parts outside the CDR3, the full variable domain is ETGVTQSPTHLIKTRGQQVTLRCSSQSGHNTVSWYQQALGQGPQFIFQYYREEENGRGNFPPRFSGLQFPNYSSELNVNALELDDSALYLCASSPVRQDNTEAFFGQGTRLTVV.

The CDR3 here is CASSLGGSQGTQYF. As DNA, the CDR3 is TGTGCCAGCAGCTTAGGGGGATCTCAGGGTACGCAGTATTTT. The J gene is TRBJ2-3, the V gene TRBV7-9, with D possibly being TRBD1 (5 bases). The CDR3 contains 14 residues. Looked up from germline, CDR1 is SEHNR and CDR2 is FQNEAQ (reference sequence). The V and J ends lost 1 base and 8 bases respectively, with 13 bases between them.

The chain uses TRBV6-5 and TRBJ1-4, with 8 bases lining up with TRBD1. The V gene's germline CDR1 is MNHEY and CDR2 SVGAGI. Trimming removed 6 bases from V and 12 bases from J; junction bases left unmatched: 12. The CDR3 is 14 residues long. This CDR3 reads CASSVGQVIGELFF. CDR3 DNA sequence: TGTGCCAGCAGCGTGGGACAGGTAATAGGGGAACTGTTTTTT.

The V and J genes are TRBV15 and TRBJ2-5; TRBD2 matches at 14 bases. Germline values: CDR1 LNHNV, CDR2 YYDKDF (reference sequence). This CDR3 has 16 residues. The J segment lost 5 bases and the V segment lost 5 bases, leaving 7 bases of the junction unmatched. DNA of the CDR3: TGTGCCACCAGCTGGGGACTAGCGGGAGATGGTGAGACCCAGTACTTC. This encodes CATSWGLAGDGETQYF.

This clone was detected once. The rearrangement joins TRBV28 to TRBJ1-2, with TRBD1 matching 7 bases. The germline V gene has CDR1 MDHEN and CDR2 SYDVKM. Trimming took 2 bases from V and 4 from J; bases not matched to a gene: 1. The CDR3 has 13 residues. CDR3 DNA: TGTGCCAGCAGTTTAGACAGGGTCTATGGCTACACCTTC. As protein: CASSLDRVYGYTF.

This rearrangement joins TRBV3-1 (or the pseudogene TRBV3-2) to TRBJ2-1; D may match TRBD1 or TRBD2 (5 bases each). Per germline, CDR1 LGHDT and CDR2 YNNKEL (reference sequence). Trimming left V 6 bases short and J 10 bases short, with 10 bases between. The CDR3 runs to 11 residues. The CDR3 protein is CASRGTKEQFF. DNA for the CDR3: TGTGCCAGCAGAGGGACGAAGGAGCAGTTCTTC.

The V call is TRBV5-1, the J call TRBJ1-5; D gene uncertain. This CDR3 spans 15 amino acids. V shed 0 bases and J shed 4 bases, with 11 bases lying between them. Germline V lookup: CDR1 SGHRS, CDR2 YFSETQ. CDR3 protein: CASSLAGERNQPQHF. The CDR3 DNA sequence: TGCGCCAGCAGCTTGGCCGGGGAACGAAATCAGCCCCAGCATTTT.

The CDR3 sequence is CASSPRPVGQGFVSPLHF. In nucleotides, the CDR3 is TGTGCCAGCAGTCCACGACCCGTCGGTCAGGGCTTTGTCTCACCCCTCCACTTT. V usage is TRBV27 and J usage is TRBJ1-6, with TRBD1 as a possible D gene (5 bases). V was cut by 5 bases and J by 10 bases, with 27 bases left in between. This CDR3 has 18 residues. The germline gives CDR1 MNHEY, CDR2 SMNVEV (reference sequence).

The chain joins TRBV16 to TRBJ1-5, with a tentative D call TRBD1 (5 bases). CDR3 length equals 14 residues. Germline lookup yields CDR1 KGHSY and CDR2 FQNENV. The ends were cut back, 4 bases at V and 5 bases at J, with 12 bases in the middle. CDR3 sequence reads: CASSPGTLDQPQHF. The CDR3 region has the DNA TGTGCCAGCAGCCCCGGGACCCTCGATCAGCCCCAGCATTTT.

The chain employs TRBV7-2 and TRBJ2-1, with 7 bases matching TRBD2. J was trimmed by 3 bases and V by 5 bases; bases with no gene match: 13. The length of the CDR3 is 17 residues. Germline CDR1 reads SGHTA; CDR2 reads FQGNSA. The CDR3 spells CASSPDLSGTGYNEQFF. For the CDR3, the DNA is TGTGCCAGCAGCCCCGATTTGAGCGGGACGGGCTACAATGAGCAGTTCTTC. Together with reference TRBV7-2 and TRBJ2-1, the CDR3 gives the full variable domain: GAGVSQSPSNKVTEKGKDVELRCDPISGHTALYWYRQSLGQGLEFLIYFQGNSAPDKSGLPSDRFSAERTGGSVSTLTIQRTQQEDSAVYLCASSPDLSGTGYNEQFFGPGTRLTVL.

The chain recombines TRBV25-1 with TRBJ1-5; a weak D match, TRBD1 (6 bases). The V end lost 1 base, the J end lost 4 bases, and 14 bases lay between the germline ends. This CDR3 is 16 amino acids long. CDR1 is MGHDK, CDR2 SYGVNS, per germline. CDR3 sequence reads: CASSEFGGHGNQPQHF. The CDR3 nucleotides are TGTGCCAGCAGTGAATTTGGGGGGCACGGGAATCAGCCCCAGCATTTT. The full variable domain, completed using reference TRBV25-1 and TRBJ1-5, is EADIYQTPRYLVIGTGKKITLECSQTMGHDKMYWYQQDPGMELHLIHYSYGVNSTEKGDLSSESTVSRIRTEHFPLTLESARPSHTSQYLCASSEFGGHGNQPQHFGDGTRLSIL.

The chain employs TRBV5-1 and TRBJ2-7; TRBD1 aligns across 9 bases. With 2 bases clipped from V and 1 base from J, the junction kept 10 bases outside the gene matches. The CDR3 runs 17 residues. Germline CDR1 is SGHRS and CDR2 is YFSETQ. The CDR3 is CASSFGSRGTGSYEQYF. In nucleotides, the CDR3 is TGCGCCAGCAGCTTCGGGTCGCGGGGGACAGGGTCCTACGAGCAGTACTTC.

The V call is TRBV7-2, the J call TRBJ2-5; the D gene is possibly TRBD2 (6 bases). Trimming stripped 4 bases from V and 4 bases from J, with 19 bases between. CDR3 size: 16 residues. Germline CDR1 and CDR2: SGHTA and FQGNSA. CDR3 amino acids: CASSSSGRLGPETQYF. The CDR3 bases are TGTGCCAGCAGCTCCTCGGGACGACTAGGGCCAGAGACCCAGTACTTC.

The genes are TRBV7-2 and TRBJ2-3; no clear D gene. The germline V gene has CDR1 SGHTA and CDR2 FQGNSA. There are 17 residues in the CDR3. Trimming pared 5 bases from V and 0 bases from J, leaving 18 bases between. The CDR3: CASSPRGTWLSTDTQYF. CDR3 DNA: TGTGCCAGCAGCCCCCGAGGCACTTGGCTGAGCACAGATACGCAGTATTTT.

CDR3 sequence reads: CAWRARLGPSYGYTF. CDR3 nucleotide sequence: TGTGCCTGGAGAGCCAGGTTGGGGCCGAGCTATGGCTACACCTTC. V is TRBV30 and J is TRBJ1-2; tentatively, D is TRBD1 (5 bases). The V gene lost 3 bases and the J gene lost 4 bases, with 18 bases spanning the gap. The germline gives CDR1 GTSNPN, CDR2 SVGIG (reference sequence). This CDR3 is 15 amino acids long.

The chain links TRBV2 to TRBJ2-5, with 7 bases that match TRBD2. CDR3 size: 14 residues. The germline V gene encodes CDR1 SNHLY and CDR2 FYNNEI. With V trimmed by 6 bases and J by 3 bases, 7 bases remained unmatched. CDR3 amino acids: CASRDTTSKETQYF. The CDR3 DNA reads as TGTGCCAGCAGGGACACGACTAGCAAAGAGACCCAGTACTTC.

The chain combines TRBV18 with TRBJ1-2, with 10 positions matching TRBD1. Trimming cost V 3 bases and J 1 base; bases outside gene matches: 5. The CDR3 is 16 amino acids. Germline V lookup: CDR1 KGHSH, CDR2 LQKENI. CDR3 coding DNA: TGTGCCAGCTCACCGAACCGGGACAGGGGTAACTATGGCTACACCTTC. It yields the protein CASSPNRDRGNYGYTF. Complete variable domain (other parts from reference TRBV18 and TRBJ1-2): NAGVMQNPRHLVRRRGQEARLRCSPMKGHSHVYWYRQLPEEGLKFMVYLQKENIIDESGMPKERFSAEFPKEGPSILRIQQVVRGDSAAYFCASSPNRDRGNYGYTFGSGTRLTVV.

This chain joins TRBV18 and TRBJ2-1; 10 bases fit TRBD2. The V gene end was trimmed by 1 base and the J gene end by 15 bases; junction bases not matched to a gene: 15. The CDR3 totals 16 residues. Germline V CDR1 and CDR2: KGHSH, LQKENI. The CDR3 DNA follows: TGTGCCAGCTCACCACTTAGCGTAGCGGGAGGCCCGGAACCGTTCTTC. It is translated as CASSPLSVAGGPEPFF.

The rearrangement links TRBV6-5 to TRBJ1-4; 8 positions agree with TRBD1. CDR3 length equals 14 residues. Trimming took 7 bases from V and 8 from J; bases not matched to a gene: 9. Germline CDR1 MNHEY, CDR2 SVGAGI. CDR3 in DNA: TGTGCCAGCATCTTCGGGACAGGCGGCGAAAAACTGTTTTTT. Amino acid sequence: CASIFGTGGEKLFF.

The chain has TRBV12-5 and TRBJ1-4; a weak D match, TRBD1 (5 bases). The V gene's germline CDR1 is LGHNT and CDR2 FRNRAP. The CDR3 sequence is 17 residues long. V was cut by 2 bases and J by 0 bases, with 13 bases left in between. In DNA form, the CDR3 reads TGTGCTAGTGGTTTGTCTCGTGGGACTGCAACTAATGAAAAACTGTTTTTT. This codes for CASGLSRGTATNEKLFF.

This sequence joins TRBV5-6 and TRBJ1-5; TRBD1 aligns across 7 bases. The germline gives CDR1 SGHDT, CDR2 YYEEEE. Trimming took 2 bases from V and 4 from J; bases not matched to a gene: 9. The CDR3 totals 16 residues. Written as DNA, the CDR3 is TGTGCCAGCAGCTTAACAGGGGCTGAGGCAAATCAGCCCCAGCATTTT. Protein: CASSLTGAEANQPQHF.

V and J are TRBV4-1 and TRBJ2-7; D gene uncertain. CDR3 length equals 16 residues. V shed 0 bases and J shed 0 bases, with 12 bases lying between them. CDR1 is MGHRA and CDR2 is YSYEKL in the germline V gene. In nucleotides, the CDR3 is TGCGCCAGCAGCCAAGATTCGCAGGCGTACTCCTACGAGCAGTACTTC. Amino acids: CASSQDSQAYSYEQYF.

V and J are TRBV12-3 or TRBV12-4 and TRBJ1-2, with no clear D. CDR3 length: 13 amino acids. Trimming left V 1 base short and J 3 bases short, with 6 bases between. The CDR3 bases are TGTGCCAGCAGTTTAGGCAGGTACTATGGCTACACCTTC. Translation gives CASSLGRYYGYTF.